The 14 T cell receptor beta chains below all came from one sample that was sequenced in a study of blood T cell repertoires in COVID-19. Profiled with immunoSEQ multiplex PCR; TCRdb holds only in-frame clones, not every one. This table holds tens of thousands of clones, 91% found once. Material: peripheral blood. The receptors originated from a woman in her fifties or sixties in a cohort sampled during active COVID-19.

About this clone: The junction differs from germline at one of its ends, possibly a read error. V is TRBV5-5 and J is TRBJ2-1; 9 bases align to TRBD1. Germline CDR1 SGHKS, CDR2 YYEKEE (reference sequence). There are 15 residues in the CDR3. The CDR3 spells CASSLGQGFDNEQFF. For the CDR3, the DNA is TGTGCCAGCAGTTTGGGACAGGGTTTTGACAATGAGCAGTTCTTC.

This clone has a handful of counts. CDR3: CATTRDYQPQHF. In DNA form, the CDR3 reads TGTGCCACCACCAGGGACTATCAGCCCCAGCATTTT. V usage is TRBV12-3 or TRBV12-4 and J usage is TRBJ1-5; a weak D match, TRBD1 (5 bases). This CDR3 comprises 12 residues. The V end was cut by 10 bases, the J end by 5 bases, with 12 bases between.

This clone was seen more than once but under ten times. In the same sample, other DNA sequences code for this CDR3. The gene calls are TRBV28 and TRBJ2-7, with 9 bases lining up with TRBD1. The CDR3 consists of 14 residues. Germline V gives CDR1 MDHEN, CDR2 SYDVKM. The junction had 2 bases not matched to a gene; V was cut back by 5 bases and J by 0 bases. CDR3 DNA: TGTGCCAGCAGTCCGACAGGGGGCTCCTACGAGCAGTACTTC. This codes for CASSPTGGSYEQYF.

The V and J genes are TRBV28 and TRBJ1-3, with TRBD1 matching 10 bases. CDR3 length: 16 residues. V lost 7 bases to trimming and J lost 3 bases; unmatched junction nucleotides: 9. The V gene's germline CDR1 is MDHEN and CDR2 SYDVKM. CDR3 sequence reads: CASTDRGGKDGNTIYF. The CDR3 nucleotides read TGTGCCAGCACGGACAGGGGGGGAAAAGATGGAAACACCATATATTTT.

The CDR3 region is CASSYHDRGKGDTQYF. CDR3 DNA: TGTGCCAGCAGTTATCACGACAGGGGGAAGGGAGATACGCAGTATTTT. V is TRBV6-5 and J is TRBJ2-3, with TRBD1 matching 9 bases. There are 16 residues in the CDR3. Germline loops: CDR1 MNHEY, CDR2 SVGAGI. V dropped 3 bases and J dropped 5; count of bases not matched to a gene: 9.

The chain combines TRBV5-8 with TRBJ1-2; maybe TRBD1 (5 bases). In germline, CDR1 is SGHTS, CDR2 YDEGEE. Trimming cost V 0 bases and J 2 bases, with 8 bases left between them. The CDR3 extends over 14 amino acids. CDR3 DNA sequence: TGTGCCAGCAGCTTGGTGACAGCCAACTATGGCTACACCTTC. Encoded protein: CASSLVTANYGYTF.

CDR3 residues: CASSGRENTEAFF. The CDR3 DNA reads as TGTGCCAGCTCAGGCCGGGAGAACACTGAAGCTTTCTTT. The chain recombines TRBV18 with TRBJ1-1; D ambiguous. This CDR3 is built from 13 residues. Germline V gene data show CDR1 as KGHSH and CDR2 as LQKENI. Trimming cost V 5 bases and J 1 base, with 8 bases left between them.

The V and J genes are TRBV29-1 and TRBJ1-1; 7 bases are a match to TRBD1. Germline CDR1 reads SQVTM; CDR2 reads ANQGSEA. This CDR3 region has 12 residues. DNA for the CDR3: TGCAGTGCAGACAGGGAGAACACTGAAGCTTTCTTT. Translation: CSADRENTEAFF.

The gene calls are TRBV5-5 and TRBJ2-2, with no clear D. Germline V gene sequence: CDR1 SGHKS, CDR2 YYEKEE (reference sequence). The CDR3 is 12 amino acids. V lost 1 base and J 6 bases, leaving 4 bases between the germline ends. The CDR3 spells CASSLRSGELFF. CDR3 in DNA: TGTGCCAGCAGCTTGCGGTCCGGGGAGCTGTTTTTT. The whole variable domain, filled in from reference TRBV5-5 and TRBJ2-2, reads DAGVTQSPTHLIKTRGQQVTLRCSPISGHKSVSWYQQVLGQGPQFIFQYYEKEERGRGNFPDRFSARQFPNYSSELNVNALLLGDSALYLCASSLRSGELFFGEGSRLTVL.

The chain is built from TRBV18 and TRBJ2-1, with 7 bases fitting TRBD2. Germline V gene lookup returns CDR1 KGHSH and CDR2 LQKENI. The V segment lost 0 bases and the J segment 9 bases; nucleotides outside the gene matches: 8. The CDR3 is 15 residues long. Written as DNA, the CDR3 is TGTGCCAGCTCACCACCCTCGCGGGAGAACGGTGAGCAGTTCTTC. Translation: CASSPPSRENGEQFF. Drawing the rest from reference TRBV18 and TRBJ2-1, the complete variable domain is NAGVMQNPRHLVRRRGQEARLRCSPMKGHSHVYWYRQLPEEGLKFMVYLQKENIIDESGMPKERFSAEFPKEGPSILRIQQVVRGDSAAYFCASSPPSRENGEQFFGPGTRLTVL.

The chain links TRBV12-5 to TRBJ2-7; tentative D call: TRBD1 (7 bases). There are 17 residues in the CDR3. From germline, CDR1 is LGHNT and CDR2 FRNRAP. Trimming stripped 0 bases from V and 0 bases from J, with 15 bases between. CDR3 sequence: CASGLVHRQGGSYEQYF. The CDR3 DNA sequence: TGTGCTAGTGGTTTGGTACATCGGCAGGGGGGCTCCTACGAGCAGTACTTC.

This chain joins TRBV3-1 (or the pseudogene TRBV3-2) and TRBJ1-2; D is undetermined. Germline-derived CDR1 and CDR2 are LGHDT and YNNKEL (reference sequence). Trimming removed 0 bases from V and 0 bases from J, with 11 bases in between. This CDR3 spans 16 amino acids. In nucleotides, the CDR3 is TGTGCCAGCAGCCAAGAGGGCACCCTCACTAACTATGGCTACACCTTC. Translated: CASSQEGTLTNYGYTF.

The chain has TRBV28 and TRBJ1-1; 8 bases fit TRBD1. This CDR3 region has 16 residues. The J segment lost 2 bases and the V segment lost 5 bases, leaving 10 bases of the junction unmatched. Per the germline V gene, CDR1 is MDHEN and CDR2 is SYDVKM. CDR3 loop: CASSPYRTGLNTEAFF. The CDR3 nucleotides read TGTGCCAGCAGTCCGTATCGGACAGGGTTAAACACTGAAGCTTTCTTT.

Only one count was recorded for this clone. The chain is built from TRBV18 and TRBJ1-1; D is possibly TRBD1 (5 bases). This CDR3 is 13 amino acids long. Germline-derived CDR1 and CDR2 are KGHSH and LQKENI. The germline V and J ends were trimmed by 6 bases and 1 base, with 9 bases remaining between them. The CDR3 bases are TGTGCCAGCTCGCGAGACAGGAACACTGAAGCTTTCTTT. Amino acids: CASSRDRNTEAFF.